This TCR beta chain was identified during a study of human T cells and chemical hapten exposure. Documented time point: pre-sensitization, week 0. Treatment indicated: therapeutic diphenylcyclopropenone sensitization with weekly scalp DPC. CDR1 and CDR2 (germline): LGHNA, YSLEER. The length of the CDR3 is 16 residues. Between the trimmed V and J ends, which lost 0 bases and 7 bases, there was a span of 15 bases. TCRdb independently ran MiXCR on the RACE reads; one entry per CDR3 protein. Of 240,000 or so distinct CDR3 sequences listed, more than 6.5% are singletons. There are a few counts of this clonotype.

Source: whole blood, taken in connection with sensitization to the hapten diphenylcyclopropenone (DPC). The rearrangement links TRBV4-3 to TRBJ2-2, with D tentatively TRBD1 (7 bases). This TCR derives from a woman aged 40-49 years with alopecia areata. Some clones in this sample may be carry-over from other donors' samples. CDR3 sequence reads: CASSQDRGGGDGELFF. DNA for the CDR3: TGCGCCAGCAGCCAAGATCGCGGAGGGGGCGACGGGGAGCTGTTTTTT.